The 8 T cell receptor beta chains listed next were all sequenced from one sample in a study of T cell responses to AZD1222 COVID-19 vaccine (dated by TCRdb to the early 2020s). Preparation of the library involved the immunoSEQ multiplex PCR assay. What TCRdb holds here is the immuneACCESS table cut down to in-frame rearrangements. Part of the clones is not present; checked against another copy, under half of the missing clones reflect an unresolved V gene, and the others are unexplained. The sample includes tens of thousands of clones, with around 86% observed a single time. Jointly, the top ten make up around 24% of the sample. The time point label of this sample denotes: baseline before first vaccination. Sequencing was performed on peripheral blood, taken on day 0 of AZD1222 vaccination. Receptors originate from an adult in good health.

This clone was detected once. The chain recombines TRBV3-1 (or the pseudogene TRBV3-2) with TRBJ2-1, with 7 bases fitting TRBD1. Germline CDR1 and CDR2: LGHDT and YNNKEL (reference sequence). V shed 2 bases and J 12 bases; nucleotides not matched to a gene: 7. CDR3 length: 13 amino acids. The chain's CDR3 is CASSQKGTAPQFF. The CDR3, as DNA: TGTGCCAGCAGCCAAAAGGGGACAGCCCCGCAGTTCTTC.

The chain carries TRBV27 and TRBJ2-3; D uncertain. V was shortened by 2 bases and J by 1 base, with 10 bases between the two germline ends. The germline V gene encodes CDR1 MNHEY and CDR2 SMNVEV (reference sequence). The CDR3 runs 15 residues. The CDR3 DNA is TGTGCCAGCAGTTTAGCTGGGGTTGGCACAGATACGCAGTATTTT. Its protein product is CASSLAGVGTDTQYF.

This clone was detected only once. V gene TRBV27 combines with J gene TRBJ1-5; D is unclear. Germline CDR1 is MNHEY and CDR2 is SMNVEV (reference sequence). The ends were cut back, 0 bases at V and 7 bases at J, with 13 bases in the middle. This CDR3 is 15 amino acids long. The CDR3 bases are TGTGCCAGCAGTTTATCTCACGGTGAAGGGCAGCCCCAGCATTTT. Protein: CASSLSHGEGQPQHF.

The chain employs TRBV5-5 and TRBJ2-3; no firm D call. V was clipped by 1 base and J by 7 bases, with 10 bases between them. The CDR3 extends over 13 amino acids. Germline CDR1 and CDR2: SGHKS and YYEKEE (reference sequence). In nucleotides, the CDR3 is TGTGCCAGCAGCTTGAGCCAGGAGTATACGCAGTATTTT. Its protein product is CASSLSQEYTQYF. The whole variable domain, remainder taken from reference TRBV5-5 and TRBJ2-3, is DAGVTQSPTHLIKTRGQQVTLRCSPISGHKSVSWYQQVLGQGPQFIFQYYEKEERGRGNFPDRFSARQFPNYSSELNVNALLLGDSALYLCASSLSQEYTQYFGPGTRLTVL.

The chain uses TRBV6-5 and TRBJ1-6; possible D gene TRBD1, 6 bases. Trimming took off 5 bases at V and 13 bases at J, with 18 bases between the two ends. The V gene's germline CDR1 is MNHEY and CDR2 SVGAGI. This CDR3 contains 14 residues. The CDR3 is CASSMTGILAPLHF. The CDR3 DNA is TGTGCCAGCAGTATGACAGGAATTCTTGCGCCCCTCCACTTT.

This chain joins TRBV6-5 and TRBJ1-2, with 8 bases lining up with TRBD1. The CDR3 has 14 amino acids. Germline CDR1 reads MNHEY; CDR2 reads SVGAGI. V shed 6 bases, J shed 5 bases, and the junction held 8 bases outside the gene matches. CDR3: CASRQPTGGYGYTF. The CDR3 DNA is TGTGCCAGCAGGCAACCAACAGGGGGTTATGGCTACACCTTC.

This chain links TRBV10-3 with TRBJ1-1; maybe TRBD1 (5 bases). CDR3 length equals 13 residues. V shed 8 bases and J shed 2 bases, with 12 bases lying between them. CDR1 is ENHRY and CDR2 is SYGVKD in the germline V gene. CDR3 residues: CAIGGTLNTEAFF. The CDR3 nucleotides are TGTGCCATCGGCGGGACTCTAAACACTGAAGCTTTCTTT.

The chain recombines TRBV2 with TRBJ2-5; TRBD1 aligns across 10 bases. Looked up from germline, CDR1 is SNHLY and CDR2 is FYNNEI. V was clipped by 5 bases and J by 1 base; unmatched bases: 7. This CDR3 is built from 16 residues. CDR3 in amino acids: CASSNRDRGLQETQYF. DNA for the CDR3: TGTGCCAGCAGTAACCGGGACAGGGGTCTCCAAGAGACCCAGTACTTC.